The rows below give T cell receptor beta chains drawn from one sample of a study of blood T cell repertoires in COVID-19. Clones were read by immunoSEQ multiplex PCR, and TCRdb kept only the in-frame ones, dropping some. Among about 150,000 clones listed, approximately 88% were seen once. The sample taken for sequencing was peripheral blood. The receptors were gathered from a woman in her sixties or seventies with acute or convalescent COVID-19. CDR3s include the opening cysteine and the closing phenylalanine or tryptophan. The D gene is left open where the match is weak. Part of the rows lack a size; the others show once, few, many or a class for expanded clones.

V gene	D gene	J gene	clone size	CDR3 length	CDR3 DNA	CDR3 protein
TRBV5-1	.	TRBJ2-3	.	15	TGCGCCAGCAGCCCCTGGGGGGAGTGGATAGATACGCAGTATTTT	CASSPWGEWIDTQYF
TRBV20-1	TRBD1	TRBJ1-2	.	11	TGCAGTAGAACAGGGGGCGACGGCTACACCTTC	CSRTGGDGYTF
TRBV4-3	.	TRBJ2-7	.	14	TGCGCCAGCAGCCAAGATGAGGGGGCCTACGAGCAGTACTTC	CASSQDEGAYEQYF
TRBV5-4	TRBD1	TRBJ1-3	.	17	TGTGCCAGCAGCGCGGGACAGGGGGCAAACTCTGGAAACACCATATATTTT	CASSAGQGANSGNTIYF
TRBV5-4	TRBD1	TRBJ2-5	.	14	TGTGCCAGCAGTCCGGGACAGGGCCAAGAGACCCAGTACTTC	CASSPGQGQETQYF
TRBV28	.	TRBJ1-2	once	13	TGTGCCAGCGCCCGGCCAGGGAACTATGGCTACACCTTC	CASARPGNYGYTF
TRBV18	TRBD1	TRBJ1-4	.	16	TGTGCCAGCTCACCGAGAGGACAGGCCACTAATGAAAAACTGTTTTTT	CASSPRGQATNEKLFF
TRBV9	TRBD1	TRBJ1-6	.	14	TGTGCCAGCAACCAGGGACAGCATAATTCACCCCTCCACTTT	CASNQGQHNSPLHF
TRBV2	TRBD1	TRBJ1-3	.	15	TGTGCCAGCAGTCGACAGGGGACGAAGGGAAACACCATATATTTT	CASSRQGTKGNTIYF
TRBV6-5	.	TRBJ1-2	.	13	TGTGCCACCAGGGATCGCGGGTTCGATGGCTACACCTTC	CATRDRGFDGYTF
TRBV27	.	TRBJ2-7	few	13	TGTGCCAGCAGTATGCAGGGGCCCTACGAGCAGTACTTC	CASSMQGPYEQYF
TRBV18	TRBD1	TRBJ1-5	.	15	TGTGCCAGCTCACCGGGACAGGGGATTTATCAGCCCCAGCATTTT	CASSPGQGIYQPQHF
TRBV12-3/TRBV12-4	.	TRBJ1-1	.	13	TGTGCCAGCAGTTTGTTGCGCGACACTGAAGCTTTCTTT	CASSLLRDTEAFF
TRBV28	.	TRBJ1-4	once	16	TGTGCCAGCGGCCTAATATTCGACAGTACGGGTGAAAAACTGTTTTTT	CASGLIFDSTGEKLFF
TRBV7-9	TRBD1	TRBJ2-1	.	14	TGTGCCAGCAACTCGGACAGGAATTACAATGAGCAGTTCTTC	CASNSDRNYNEQFF
TRBV2	.	TRBJ2-2	.	12	TGTGCCACCCATATAGGGGCCGGGGAGCTGTTTTTT	CATHIGAGELFF
TRBV5-6	TRBD1	TRBJ1-1	.	15	TGTGCCAGCAGCGAGAGGACAGGGCGGAACACTGAAGCTTTCTTT	CASSERTGRNTEAFF
TRBV7-2	.	TRBJ2-7	.	15	TGTGCCAGCAACCCCGGGCGGGGATACTCCTACGAGCAGTACTTC	CASNPGRGYSYEQYF
TRBV9	.	TRBJ1-4	once	15	TGTGCCAGCAGCGCATCAGGGGCGGCTAATGAAAAACTGTTTTTT	CASSASGAANEKLFF
TRBV19	TRBD2	TRBJ2-2	once	15	TGTGCCAGTAGTCGGGGGGGCCGAAACACCGGGGAGCTGTTTTTT	CASSRGGRNTGELFF
TRBV5-6	.	TRBJ1-2	.	11	TGTGCCAGCAGTCAGGGGCAGGGCTACACCTTC	CASSQGQGYTF
TRBV28	.	TRBJ1-2	.	13	TGTGCCAGCAGTACAGCAGGGGATGATGGCTACACCTTC	CASSTAGDDGYTF
TRBV6-5	TRBD1	TRBJ2-5	once	13	TGTGCCAGCAACACAGGGGGCTTTGAGACCCAGTACTTC	CASNTGGFETQYF
TRBV5-1	TRBD2	TRBJ2-1	few	18	TGCGCCAGCAAGGAGCCTAGCGGGGGCCCCAGCTCCTACAATGAGCAGTTCTTC	CASKEPSGGPSSYNEQFF
TRBV7-9	.	TRBJ1-6	.	14	TGTGCCAGCAGCTTAGGCGGGAATAATTCACCCCTCCACTTT	CASSLGGNNSPLHF
TRBV6-5	.	TRBJ2-3	once	14	TGTGCCAGTTCCCCCAGGGATCGGACAGATACGCAGTATTTT	CASSPRDRTDTQYF
TRBV5-4	TRBD2	TRBJ2-4	.	14	TGTGCCAGCACTAGCGGGCTAGCCAAAAACATTCAGTACTTC	CASTSGLAKNIQYF
TRBV11-2	.	TRBJ1-4	.	14	TGTGCCAGCAGCTTAGGCGGCGGTAATGAAAAACTGTTTTTT	CASSLGGGNEKLFF
TRBV27	TRBD1	TRBJ1-6	.	14	TGTGCCAGCAGTCCCCGGACAGGGGAATCACCCCTCCACTTT	CASSPRTGESPLHF
TRBV7-3	TRBD1	TRBJ1-2	.	15	TGTGCCAGCAGCACCTATGGGGGACAGGGTTATGGCTACACCTTC	CASSTYGGQGYGYTF
TRBV5-5	TRBD1	TRBJ2-7	.	17	TGTGCCAGCAGCTTGCGGGTACCAGGACAGGGGGCCTACGAGCAGTACTTC	CASSLRVPGQGAYEQYF
TRBV25-1	.	TRBJ1-6	.	14	TGTGCCAGCAGCCCCCGGGACAACTATTCACCCCTCCACTTT	CASSPRDNYSPLHF
TRBV28	TRBD2	TRBJ2-7	.	16	TGTGCCAGCAGTAATCCGGGGGGTTCCCACACCTACGAGCAGTACTTC	CASSNPGGSHTYEQYF
TRBV9	TRBD2	TRBJ2-1	.	17	TGTGCCAGCAGCGTAGCTGAGCTAGCGGGGTCGTACAATGAGCAGTTCTTC	CASSVAELAGSYNEQFF
TRBV30	TRBD2	TRBJ2-3	.	14	TGTGCCAGCCAGCGGGGGGGCAGGTCAGATACGCAGTATTTT	CASQRGGRSDTQYF
TRBV11-3	TRBD1	TRBJ2-7	few	15	TGTGCCAGCAGCTCTACAGGGGCATCACCCTACGAGCAGTACTTC	CASSSTGASPYEQYF
TRBV2	TRBD1	TRBJ2-3	.	14	TGTGCCAGCAGCTACGACAGGGGCCCAGATACGCAGTATTTT	CASSYDRGPDTQYF